These 22 T cell receptor beta chains were all obtained from the same sample, sequenced in a study of T cells in localized non-small cell lung cancer. Profiled with immunoSEQ multiplex PCR; TCRdb holds only in-frame clones, not every one. The repertoire consists of about 70,000 clones, with about 90% occurring once and the leading ten covering 21%. Material: peripheral blood, obtained before any cancer treatment. The source is a male donor older than 55 with stage III squamous cell lung carcinoma.

This chain uses TRBV7-8 with TRBJ1-5; D perhaps matches TRBD1 (5 bases). The V gene's germline CDR1 is SGHVS and CDR2 FQNEAQ. Trimming pared 4 bases from V and 0 bases from J, leaving 19 bases between. This CDR3 has 18 amino acids. The CDR3 DNA reads TGTGCCAGCAGCTCCCTTCAAGCCTTCAGGGCTAGCAATCAGCCCCAGCATTTT. Its protein is CASSSLQAFRASNQPQHF.

This sequence joins TRBV28 and TRBJ1-2; 8 bases align to TRBD1. The CDR3 totals 15 residues. J gave up 5 bases and V 5 bases, and 10 bases lay outside the gene matches. Germline CDR1 MDHEN, CDR2 SYDVKM. CDR3 amino acids: CASSLPQGAGYGYTF. CDR3 sequence (DNA): TGTGCCAGCAGTCTTCCGCAGGGGGCAGGTTATGGCTACACCTTC.

This chain links TRBV6-4 with TRBJ2-2, with D possibly being TRBD1 (6 bases). Trimming removed 5 bases at V and 1 base at J, with 11 bases between. CDR3 length equals 15 residues. The V gene's germline CDR1 is MRHNA and CDR2 SNTAGT. CDR3: CASSLTGLNTGELFF. The CDR3 coding sequence is TGTGCCAGCAGTTTGACAGGATTGAACACCGGGGAGCTGTTTTTT.

The chain links TRBV6-6 to TRBJ2-7; possible D gene TRBD2, 6 bases. CDR1 MNHNY and CDR2 SVGAGI come from the germline V gene (reference sequence). Trimming cost V 0 bases and J 3 bases, with 6 bases left between them. The CDR3 is 13 amino acids. The CDR3 loop reads CASSYSEGYEQYV. The CDR3 DNA sequence: TGTGCCAGCAGTTACTCGGAGGGCTACGAGCAGTACGTC.

The V and J genes are TRBV19 and TRBJ2-7, with a weak D call TRBD1 (6 bases). This CDR3 is 14 amino acids long. Per the germline V gene, CDR1 is LNHDA and CDR2 is SQIVND (reference sequence). Trimming stripped 4 bases from V and 3 bases from J, with 13 bases between. The DNA of the CDR3 is TGTGCCAGTAGTAGGGCAGGGGCGAACTACGAGCAGTACTTC. Its protein product is CASSRAGANYEQYF.

This clone was found a few times. The V call is TRBV5-4, the J call TRBJ1-6; no clear D gene. The CDR3 sequence is 12 residues long. V lost 4 bases and J lost 10, with 9 bases in between. Germline values: CDR1 SGHNT, CDR2 YYREEE (reference sequence). CDR3 in amino acids: CASSPNGSPLHF. The CDR3 bases are TGTGCCAGCAGCCCCAATGGATCACCCCTCCACTTT.

V gene TRBV4-1 combines with J gene TRBJ2-5; either TRBD1 or TRBD2 may fit D (5 bases each). This CDR3 contains 16 residues. The V end was cut by 0 bases, the J end by 5 bases, with 16 bases between. CDR1 MGHRA and CDR2 YSYEKL come from the germline V gene. This chain's CDR3 is CASSQDVPGRGETQYF. The DNA of the CDR3 is TGCGCCAGCAGCCAAGATGTACCAGGGCGAGGGGAGACCCAGTACTTC.

The chain has TRBV6-6 and TRBJ2-1; a weak D match, TRBD2 (5 bases). Germline loops: CDR1 MNHNY, CDR2 SVGAGI (reference sequence). This CDR3 has 13 amino acids. The V gene lost 1 base and the J gene lost 7 bases, with 8 bases spanning the gap. CDR3 in DNA: TGTGCCAGCAGTTACTTGACTAAAAATGAGCAGTTCTTC. It yields the protein CASSYLTKNEQFF.

The V gene is TRBV19, the J gene TRBJ2-3, with 10 bases identical to TRBD2. Germline V gene data show CDR1 as LNHDA and CDR2 as SQIVND (reference sequence). The CDR3 is 16 amino acids. J was trimmed by 4 bases and V by 5 bases; bases with no gene match: 9. CDR3 in amino acids: CASSPTKRGGPDTQYF. The CDR3 DNA reads as TGTGCCAGTAGTCCGACGAAGCGGGGGGGCCCAGATACGCAGTATTTT.

This chain uses TRBV19 with TRBJ1-6; D unresolved. Trimming stripped 3 bases from V and 3 bases from J, with 6 bases between. Germline assignment: CDR1 LNHDA and CDR2 SQIVND (reference sequence). The CDR3 consists of 14 residues. The CDR3 sequence is CASSMEIYNSPLHF. The DNA of the CDR3 is TGTGCCAGTAGTATGGAGATCTATAATTCACCCCTCCACTTT.

A single count supports this clone. The chain couples TRBV4-1 to TRBJ2-3; 8 bases fit TRBD2. The V gene's germline CDR1 is MGHRA and CDR2 YSYEKL. This CDR3 contains 18 residues. With V trimmed by 0 bases and J by 4 bases, 12 bases remained unmatched. This chain's CDR3 is CASSQDLVIAGRADTQYF. The DNA for the CDR3 is TGCGCCAGCAGCCAAGATCTTGTGATAGCGGGGCGTGCAGATACGCAGTATTTT.

The rearrangement uses TRBV7-6 and TRBJ2-3; 8 bases agree with TRBD2. The CDR3 is made up of 16 amino acids. CDR1 and CDR2 (germline): SGHVS, FNYEAQ. The V gene end was trimmed by 1 base and the J gene end by 5 bases; junction bases not matched to a gene: 8. The CDR3 nucleotides read TGTGCCAGCAGCTTAGATCTAGCGGGCCGCGGAGATACGCAGTATTTT. Amino acids: CASSLDLAGRGDTQYF.

The genes are TRBV5-1 and TRBJ2-2; TRBD2 aligns across 14 bases. V lost 4 bases to trimming and J lost 2 bases; unmatched junction nucleotides: 4. This CDR3 comprises 17 residues. In germline, CDR1 is SGHRS, CDR2 YFSETQ. CDR3 sequence: CASSLGLAGGNTGELFF. The CDR3 region has the DNA TGCGCCAGCAGCCTTGGACTAGCGGGGGGTAACACCGGGGAGCTGTTTTTT.

This CDR3 is CASAFYRGSDTQYF. DNA of the CDR3: TGTGCTAGTGCCTTTTATCGGGGGTCAGATACGCAGTATTTT. The rearrangement uses TRBV12-5 and TRBJ2-3; a weak D match, TRBD2 (6 bases). CDR3 length: 14 residues. Trimming pared 7 bases from V and 4 bases from J, leaving 15 bases between. The V gene's germline CDR1 is LGHNT and CDR2 FRNRAP.

This rearrangement joins TRBV7-2 to TRBJ1-6; possibly TRBD1 for D (5 bases). V lost 3 bases to trimming and J lost 6 bases, with 9 bases between them. CDR3 length equals 14 residues. Germline CDR1 SGHTA, CDR2 FQGNSA. CDR3 in amino acids: CASSLRRGNSPLHF. CDR3 DNA: TGTGCCAGCAGCTTGAGGAGGGGTAATTCACCCCTCCACTTT.

The chain has TRBV21-1 and TRBJ2-5; TRBD2, as called in the table, went unchecked against the DNA. TRBV21-1 corresponds to a pseudogene. The CDR3 runs 18 residues. CDR3 sequence (DNA): TGTGCCAGCAGCAAAGAATCAGAGCCTAGCGGTAAGTGGGAGACCCAGTACTTC. Its translation is CASSKESEPSGKWETQYF.

This chain joins TRBV5-5 and TRBJ1-5, with D possibly matching TRBD1 (5 bases). The CDR3 loop spans 14 amino acids. CDR1 and CDR2 (germline): SGHKS, YYEKEE (reference sequence). The V end was cut by 2 bases, the J end by 4 bases, with 10 bases between. The CDR3 loop reads CASSFRDLNQPQHF. Written as DNA, the CDR3 is TGTGCCAGCAGCTTCCGGGACCTTAATCAGCCCCAGCATTTT.

This chain connects TRBV5-1 to TRBJ1-4; no clear D gene. Germline V CDR1 and CDR2: SGHRS, YFSETQ. V shed 0 bases and J shed 8 bases, with 11 bases lying between them. This CDR3 contains 14 residues. The CDR3 protein is CASSLESRAEKLFF. The DNA for the CDR3 is TGCGCCAGCAGCTTGGAATCTCGGGCGGAAAAACTGTTTTTT.

The V gene is TRBV7-8, the J gene TRBJ2-3; D gene ambiguous. Per the germline V gene, CDR1 is SGHVS and CDR2 is FQNEAQ. V was trimmed by 2 bases and J by 2 bases, leaving 8 bases between them. The CDR3 is 14 residues long. In DNA, the CDR3 is TGTGCCAGCAGCTTACCCGGGCACACAGATACGCAGTATTTT. This encodes CASSLPGHTDTQYF.

The chain employs TRBV19 and TRBJ1-6; D gene unclear. V was pared by 4 bases and J by 5 bases, with 12 bases between. In germline, CDR1 is LNHDA, CDR2 SQIVND (reference sequence). CDR3 length: 15 amino acids. The DNA for the CDR3 is TGTGCCAGTAGTAAACCTCGGACGGATAATTCACCCCTCCACTTT. This encodes CASSKPRTDNSPLHF.

This chain uses TRBV9 with TRBJ1-1; 8 bases agree with TRBD1. CDR1 is SGDLS and CDR2 is YYNGEE in the germline V gene. Trimming at V came to 0 bases and at J to 5 bases, leaving 15 bases not matched to a gene. The CDR3 totals 18 residues. CDR3 residues: CASSVGRGTGAGRTEAFF. In DNA, the CDR3 is TGTGCCAGCAGCGTAGGTCGCGGGACAGGTGCCGGTCGGACTGAAGCTTTCTTT. Full variable domain (rest looked up from reference TRBV9 and TRBJ1-1): DSGVTQTPKHLITATGQRVTLRCSPRSGDLSVYWYQQSLDQGLQFLIQYYNGEERAKGNILERFSAQQFPDLHSELNLSSLELGDSALYFCASSVGRGTGAGRTEAFFGQGTRLTVV.

The gene calls are TRBV19 and TRBJ1-2; no clear D gene. The ends were cut back, 3 bases at V and 2 bases at J, with 10 bases in the middle. The CDR3 length is 14 residues. Germline CDR1 reads LNHDA; CDR2 reads SQIVND (reference sequence). CDR3 nucleotide sequence: TGTGCCAGTAGTATCTGGGGAACCAACTATGGCTACACCTTC. Translating gives CASSIWGTNYGYTF.